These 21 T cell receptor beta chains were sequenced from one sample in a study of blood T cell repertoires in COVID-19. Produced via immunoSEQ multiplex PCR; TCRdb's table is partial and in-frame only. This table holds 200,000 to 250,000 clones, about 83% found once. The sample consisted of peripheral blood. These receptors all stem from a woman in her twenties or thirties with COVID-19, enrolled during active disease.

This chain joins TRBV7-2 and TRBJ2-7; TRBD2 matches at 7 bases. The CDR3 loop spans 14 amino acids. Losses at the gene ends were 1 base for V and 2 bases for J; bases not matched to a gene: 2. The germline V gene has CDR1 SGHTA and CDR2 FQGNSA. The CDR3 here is CASSLGGTTYEQYF. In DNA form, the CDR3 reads TGTGCCAGCAGCTTAGGAGGGACTACCTACGAGCAGTACTTC.

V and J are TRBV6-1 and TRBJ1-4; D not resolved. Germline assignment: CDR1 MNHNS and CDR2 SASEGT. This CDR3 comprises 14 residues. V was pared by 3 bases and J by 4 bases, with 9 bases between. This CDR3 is CASSDAGINEKLFF. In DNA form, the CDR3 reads TGTGCCAGCAGTGATGCGGGGATTAATGAAAAACTGTTTTTT.

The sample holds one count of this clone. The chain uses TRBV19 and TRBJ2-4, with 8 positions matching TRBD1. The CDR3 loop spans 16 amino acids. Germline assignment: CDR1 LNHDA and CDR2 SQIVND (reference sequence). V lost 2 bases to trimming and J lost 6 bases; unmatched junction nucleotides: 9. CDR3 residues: CASSIFATGAGNIQYF. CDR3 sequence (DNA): TGTGCCAGTAGTATATTTGCGACAGGGGCTGGAAACATTCAGTACTTC.

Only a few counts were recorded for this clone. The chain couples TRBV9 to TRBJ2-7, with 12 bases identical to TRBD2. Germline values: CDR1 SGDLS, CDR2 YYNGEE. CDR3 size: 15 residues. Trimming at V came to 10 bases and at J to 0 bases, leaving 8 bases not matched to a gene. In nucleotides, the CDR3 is TGTGCCGTCAGGCTAGCGGGAGGGCCCTCCTACGAGCAGTACTTC. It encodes CAVRLAGGPSYEQYF.

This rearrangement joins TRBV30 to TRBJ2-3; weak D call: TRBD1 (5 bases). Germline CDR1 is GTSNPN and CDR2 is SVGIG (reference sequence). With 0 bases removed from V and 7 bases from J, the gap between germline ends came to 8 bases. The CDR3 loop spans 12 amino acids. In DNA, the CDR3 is TGTGCCTGGAGTGTTGACAGCCATACGCAGTATTTT. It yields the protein CAWSVDSHTQYF.

The CDR3 DNA follows: TGTGCCAGCAGCCCGGACTGGAGCGTTTACGAGCAGTACTTC. This encodes CASSPDWSVYEQYF. The chain employs TRBV7-2 and TRBJ2-7, with D possibly being TRBD2 (5 bases). The CDR3 loop spans 14 amino acids. V was clipped by 5 bases and J by 4 bases, with 15 bases between them. Looked up from germline, CDR1 is SGHTA and CDR2 is FQGNSA. The complete variable domain, with remaining parts taken from reference TRBV7-2 and TRBJ2-7, reads GAGVSQSPSNKVTEKGKDVELRCDPISGHTALYWYRQSLGQGLEFLIYFQGNSAPDKSGLPSDRFSAERTGGSVSTLTIQRTQQEDSAVYLCASSPDWSVYEQYFGPGTRLTVT.

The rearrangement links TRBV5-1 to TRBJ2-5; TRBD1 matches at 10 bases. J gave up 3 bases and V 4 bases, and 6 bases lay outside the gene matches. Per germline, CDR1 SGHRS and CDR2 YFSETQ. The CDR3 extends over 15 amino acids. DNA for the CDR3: TGCGCCAGCAGCGGAGCCGGGACAGGGGAAGAGACCCAGTACTTC. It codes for CASSGAGTGEETQYF.

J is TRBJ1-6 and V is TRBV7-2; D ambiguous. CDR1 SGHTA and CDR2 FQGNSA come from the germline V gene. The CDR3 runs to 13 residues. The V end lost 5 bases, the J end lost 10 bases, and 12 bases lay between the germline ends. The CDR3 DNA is TGTGCCAGCAGCGCCCGGGTTGACTCACCCCTCCACTTT. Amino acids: CASSARVDSPLHF.

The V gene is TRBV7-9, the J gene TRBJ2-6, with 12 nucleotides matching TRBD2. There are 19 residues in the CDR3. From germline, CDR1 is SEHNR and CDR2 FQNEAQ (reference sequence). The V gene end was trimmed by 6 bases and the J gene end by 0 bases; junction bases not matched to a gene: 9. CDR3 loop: CASSRLAGERSSGANVLTF. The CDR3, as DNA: TGTGCCAGCAGTCGACTAGCGGGAGAAAGAAGCTCTGGGGCCAACGTCCTGACTTTC.

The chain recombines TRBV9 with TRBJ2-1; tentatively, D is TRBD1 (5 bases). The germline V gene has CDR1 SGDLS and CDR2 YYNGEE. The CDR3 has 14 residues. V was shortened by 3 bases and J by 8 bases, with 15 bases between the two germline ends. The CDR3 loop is CASSGGRGSDEQFF. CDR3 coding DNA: TGTGCCAGCAGCGGAGGTAGGGGCTCAGATGAGCAGTTCTTC.

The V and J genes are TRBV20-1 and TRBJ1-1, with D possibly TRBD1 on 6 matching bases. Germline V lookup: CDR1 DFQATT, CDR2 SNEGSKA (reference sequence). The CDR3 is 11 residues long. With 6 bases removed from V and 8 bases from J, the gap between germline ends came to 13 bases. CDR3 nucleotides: TGCAGTGCCACACAGGGAGGGGAAGCTTTCTTT. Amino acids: CSATQGGEAFF.

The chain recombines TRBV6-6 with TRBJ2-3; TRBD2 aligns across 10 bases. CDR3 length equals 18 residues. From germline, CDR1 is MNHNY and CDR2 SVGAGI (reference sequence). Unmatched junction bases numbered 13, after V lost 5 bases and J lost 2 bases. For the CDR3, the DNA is TGTGCCAGCAGTCACCAGGTGTTAGCGGGGGGACCCACAGATACGCAGTATTTT. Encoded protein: CASSHQVLAGGPTDTQYF.

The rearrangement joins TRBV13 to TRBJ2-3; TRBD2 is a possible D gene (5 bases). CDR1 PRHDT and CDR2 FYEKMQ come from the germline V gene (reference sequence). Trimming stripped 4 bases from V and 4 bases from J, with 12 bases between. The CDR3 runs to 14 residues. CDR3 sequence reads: CASSSPRGPDTQYF. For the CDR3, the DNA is TGTGCCAGCAGCTCCCCTCGGGGTCCAGATACGCAGTATTTT. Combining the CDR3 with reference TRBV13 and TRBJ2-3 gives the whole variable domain AAGVIQSPRHLIKEKRETATLKCYPIPRHDTVYWYQQGPGQDPQFLISFYEKMQSDKGSIPDRFSAQQFSDYHSELNMSSLELGDSALYFCASSSPRGPDTQYFGPGTRLTVL.

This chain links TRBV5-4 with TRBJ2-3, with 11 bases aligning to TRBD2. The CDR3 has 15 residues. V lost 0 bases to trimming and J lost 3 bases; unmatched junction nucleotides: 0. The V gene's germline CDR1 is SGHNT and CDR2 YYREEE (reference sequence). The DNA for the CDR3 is TGTGCCAGCAGCTTGGGGACTAGCGGGACAGATACGCAGTATTTT. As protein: CASSLGTSGTDTQYF.

The CDR3 DNA follows: TGTGCCAGCAGCCCCGGACAGGGTGGGAGTAGCAATCAGCCCCAGCATTTT. Translation: CASSPGQGGSSNQPQHF. The chain joins TRBV9 to TRBJ1-5; 8 bases match TRBD1. Germline V lookup: CDR1 SGDLS, CDR2 YYNGEE. V shed 4 bases and J 0 bases; nucleotides not matched to a gene: 9. This CDR3 spans 17 amino acids. Combining the CDR3 with reference TRBV9 and TRBJ1-5 gives the whole variable domain DSGVTQTPKHLITATGQRVTLRCSPRSGDLSVYWYQQSLDQGLQFLIQYYNGEERAKGNILERFSAQQFPDLHSELNLSSLELGDSALYFCASSPGQGGSSNQPQHFGDGTRLSIL.

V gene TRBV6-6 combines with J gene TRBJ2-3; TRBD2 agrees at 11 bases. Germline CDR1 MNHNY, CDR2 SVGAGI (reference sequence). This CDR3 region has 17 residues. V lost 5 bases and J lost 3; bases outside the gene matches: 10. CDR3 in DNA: TGTGCCAGCAGTCGGAGGGTTAGCGGGAGGGATACAGATACGCAGTATTTT. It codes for CASSRRVSGRDTDTQYF.

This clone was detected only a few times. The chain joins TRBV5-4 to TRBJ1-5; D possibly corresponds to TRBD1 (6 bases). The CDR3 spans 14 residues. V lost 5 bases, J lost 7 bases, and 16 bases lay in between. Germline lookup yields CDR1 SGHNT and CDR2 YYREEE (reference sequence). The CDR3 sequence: CASSRQGPGQPQHF. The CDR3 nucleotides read TGTGCCAGCAGTAGGCAGGGGCCGGGCCAGCCCCAGCATTTT.

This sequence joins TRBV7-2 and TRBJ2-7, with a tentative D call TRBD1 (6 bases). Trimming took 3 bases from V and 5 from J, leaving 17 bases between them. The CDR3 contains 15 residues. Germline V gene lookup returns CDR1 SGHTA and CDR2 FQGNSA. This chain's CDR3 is CASSFTLGGEDEQYF. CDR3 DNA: TGTGCCAGCAGCTTCACTCTAGGGGGAGAGGACGAGCAGTACTTC.

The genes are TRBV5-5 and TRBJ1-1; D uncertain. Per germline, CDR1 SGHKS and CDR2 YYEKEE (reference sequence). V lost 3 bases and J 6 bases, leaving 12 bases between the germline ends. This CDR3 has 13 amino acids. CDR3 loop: CASSSHWRAEAFF. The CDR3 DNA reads TGTGCCAGCAGCTCGCACTGGAGAGCTGAAGCTTTCTTT.

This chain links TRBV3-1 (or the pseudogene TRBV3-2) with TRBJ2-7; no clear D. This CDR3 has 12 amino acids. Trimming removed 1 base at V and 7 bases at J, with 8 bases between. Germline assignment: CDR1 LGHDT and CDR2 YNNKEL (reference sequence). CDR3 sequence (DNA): TGTGCCAGCAGCCAAGTCGGCGGAGAGCAGTACTTC. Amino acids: CASSQVGGEQYF.

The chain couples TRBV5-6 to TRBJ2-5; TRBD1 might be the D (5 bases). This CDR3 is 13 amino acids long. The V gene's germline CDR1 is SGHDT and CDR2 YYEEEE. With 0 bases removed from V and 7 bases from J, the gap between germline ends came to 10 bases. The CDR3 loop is CASSLDSRGTQYF. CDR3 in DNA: TGTGCCAGCAGCTTGGATTCTAGGGGGACCCAGTACTTC.